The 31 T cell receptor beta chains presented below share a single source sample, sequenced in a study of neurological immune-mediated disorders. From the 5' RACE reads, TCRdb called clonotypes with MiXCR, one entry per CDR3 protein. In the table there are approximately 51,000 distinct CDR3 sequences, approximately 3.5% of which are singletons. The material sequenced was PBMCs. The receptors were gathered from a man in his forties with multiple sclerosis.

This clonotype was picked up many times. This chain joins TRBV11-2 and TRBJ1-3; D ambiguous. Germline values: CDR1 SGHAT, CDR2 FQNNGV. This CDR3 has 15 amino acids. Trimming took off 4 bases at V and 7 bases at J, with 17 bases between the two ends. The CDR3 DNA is TGTGCCAGCAGCTGGAGGACCGACCTCTGGAACACCATATATTTT. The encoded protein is CASSWRTDLWNTIYF.

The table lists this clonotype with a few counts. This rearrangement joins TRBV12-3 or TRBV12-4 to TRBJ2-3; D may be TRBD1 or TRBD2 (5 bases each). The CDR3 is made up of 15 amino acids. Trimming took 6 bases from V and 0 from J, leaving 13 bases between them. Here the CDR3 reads CASSRGDPSTDTQYF. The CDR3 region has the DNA TGTGCCAGCAGCCGAGGGGACCCTAGCACAGATACGCAGTATTTT.

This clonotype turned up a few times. CDR3 DNA sequence: TGTGCCAGCAGCGACAGGGACGCCTATAATTCACCCCTCCACTTT. This translates into CASSDRDAYNSPLHF. The chain joins TRBV3-1 to TRBJ1-6; 7 bases are shared with TRBD1. The trim removed 5 bases at V and 2 bases at J, leaving 3 bases unmatched. The CDR3 loop spans 15 amino acids. The germline gives CDR1 LGHDT, CDR2 YNNKEL (reference sequence).

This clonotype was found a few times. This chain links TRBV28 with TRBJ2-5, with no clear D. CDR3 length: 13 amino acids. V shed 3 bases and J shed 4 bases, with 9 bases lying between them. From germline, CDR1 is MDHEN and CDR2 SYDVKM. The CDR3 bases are TGTGCCAGCAGTTTTATGGTGGTAGAGACCCAGTACTTC. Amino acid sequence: CASSFMVVETQYF.

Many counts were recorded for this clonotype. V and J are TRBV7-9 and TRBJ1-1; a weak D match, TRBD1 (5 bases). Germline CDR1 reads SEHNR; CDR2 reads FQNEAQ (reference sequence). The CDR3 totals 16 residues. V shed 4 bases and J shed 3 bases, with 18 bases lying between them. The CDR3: CASSSIGGRAYTEAFF. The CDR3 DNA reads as TGTGCCAGCAGCTCAATTGGTGGCAGGGCTTACACTGAAGCTTTCTTT.

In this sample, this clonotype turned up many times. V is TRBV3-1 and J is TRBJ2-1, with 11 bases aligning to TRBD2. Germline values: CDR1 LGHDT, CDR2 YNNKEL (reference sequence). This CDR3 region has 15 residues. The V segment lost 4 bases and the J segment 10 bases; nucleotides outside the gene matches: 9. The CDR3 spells CASSPRVAGGPEQFF. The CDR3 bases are TGTGCCAGCAGCCCCCGAGTAGCGGGGGGGCCAGAGCAGTTCTTC.

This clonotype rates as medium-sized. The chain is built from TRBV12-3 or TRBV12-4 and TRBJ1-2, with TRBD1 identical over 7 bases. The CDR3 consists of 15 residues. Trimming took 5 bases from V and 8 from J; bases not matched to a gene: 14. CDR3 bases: TGTGCCAGCAGTCCCCAAGCCGGGACAGCGGAAGGCTACACCTTC. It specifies CASSPQAGTAEGYTF.

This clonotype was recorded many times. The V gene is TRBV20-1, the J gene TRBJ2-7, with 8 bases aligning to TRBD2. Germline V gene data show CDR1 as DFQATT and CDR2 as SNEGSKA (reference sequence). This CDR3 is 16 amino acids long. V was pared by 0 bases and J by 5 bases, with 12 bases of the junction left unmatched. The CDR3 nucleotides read TGCAGTGCTAGAGATTTCACGCGGGGGGAAGTCCACGAGCAGTACTTC. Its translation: CSARDFTRGEVHEQYF.

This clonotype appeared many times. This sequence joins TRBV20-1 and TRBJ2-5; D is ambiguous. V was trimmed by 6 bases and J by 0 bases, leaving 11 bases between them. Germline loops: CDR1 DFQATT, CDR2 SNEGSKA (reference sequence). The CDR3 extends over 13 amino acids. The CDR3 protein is CSAAKGDQETQYF. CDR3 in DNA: TGCAGTGCAGCGAAAGGCGACCAAGAGACCCAGTACTTC.

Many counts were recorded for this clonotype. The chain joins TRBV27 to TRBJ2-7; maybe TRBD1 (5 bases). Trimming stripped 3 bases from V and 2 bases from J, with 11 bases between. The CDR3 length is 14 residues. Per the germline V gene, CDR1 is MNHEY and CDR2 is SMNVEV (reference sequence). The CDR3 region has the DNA TGTGCCAGCAGTTTCACACAGGACCCCTACGAGCAGTACTTC. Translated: CASSFTQDPYEQYF.

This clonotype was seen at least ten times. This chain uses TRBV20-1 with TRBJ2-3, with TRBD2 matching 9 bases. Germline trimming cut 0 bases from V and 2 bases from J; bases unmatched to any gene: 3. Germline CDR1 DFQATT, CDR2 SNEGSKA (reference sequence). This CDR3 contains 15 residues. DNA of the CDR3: TGCAGTGCTAGAGAAGCGGGGGGCTTCACAGATACGCAGTATTTT. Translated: CSAREAGGFTDTQYF.

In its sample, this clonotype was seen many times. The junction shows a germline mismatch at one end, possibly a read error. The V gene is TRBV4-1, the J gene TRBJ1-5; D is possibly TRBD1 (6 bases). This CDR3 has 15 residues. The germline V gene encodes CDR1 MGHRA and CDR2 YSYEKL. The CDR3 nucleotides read TGCGCCAGCAGCCTCATCGGGACACCAAATCAGCCCCAGAATTTT. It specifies CASSLIGTPNQPQNF.

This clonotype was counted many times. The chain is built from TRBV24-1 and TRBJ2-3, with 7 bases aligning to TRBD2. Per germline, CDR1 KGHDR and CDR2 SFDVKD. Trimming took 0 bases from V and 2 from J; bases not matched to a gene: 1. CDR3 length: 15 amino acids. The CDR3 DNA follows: TGTGCCACCAGTGATTTGGCGGGGGACACAGATACGCAGTATTTT. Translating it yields CATSDLAGDTDTQYF.

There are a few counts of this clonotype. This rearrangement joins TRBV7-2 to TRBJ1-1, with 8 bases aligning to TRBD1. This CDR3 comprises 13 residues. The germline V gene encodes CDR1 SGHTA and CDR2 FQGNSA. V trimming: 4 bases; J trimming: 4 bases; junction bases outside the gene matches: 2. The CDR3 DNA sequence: TGTGCCAGCAGCTGGACAGGGCGCACTGAAGCTTTCTTT. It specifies CASSWTGRTEAFF.

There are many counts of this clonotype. The CDR3 region is CASTSLYEQYF. In DNA form, the CDR3 reads TGTGCCAGCACCTCACTCTACGAGCAGTACTTC. The rearrangement uses TRBV6-5 and TRBJ2-7; D is unresolved. V was shortened by 7 bases and J by 3 bases, with 7 bases between the two germline ends. This CDR3 is 11 amino acids long. Germline values: CDR1 MNHEY, CDR2 SVGAGI.

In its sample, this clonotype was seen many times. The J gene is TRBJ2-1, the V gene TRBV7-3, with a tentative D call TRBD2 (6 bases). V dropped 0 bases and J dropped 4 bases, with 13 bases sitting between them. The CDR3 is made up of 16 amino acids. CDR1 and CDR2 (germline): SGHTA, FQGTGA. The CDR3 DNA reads TGTGCCAGCAGCTTAACCGGCGGGGCGCAATACAATGAGCAGTTCTTC. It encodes CASSLTGGAQYNEQFF.

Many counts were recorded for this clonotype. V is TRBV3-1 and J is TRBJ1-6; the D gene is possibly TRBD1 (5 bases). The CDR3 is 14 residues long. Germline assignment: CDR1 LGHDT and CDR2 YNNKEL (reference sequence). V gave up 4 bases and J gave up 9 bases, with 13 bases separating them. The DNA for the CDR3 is TGTGCCAGCAGCCCCAATCAGGGTCTTTCACCCCTCCACTTT. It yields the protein CASSPNQGLSPLHF.

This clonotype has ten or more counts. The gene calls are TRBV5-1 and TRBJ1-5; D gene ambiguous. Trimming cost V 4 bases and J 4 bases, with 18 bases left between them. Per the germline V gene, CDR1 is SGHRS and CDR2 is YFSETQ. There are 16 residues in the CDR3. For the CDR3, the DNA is TGCGCCAGCAGCCTGGGTGACCCCGGGTTGAATCAGCCCCAGCATTTT. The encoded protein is CASSLGDPGLNQPQHF.

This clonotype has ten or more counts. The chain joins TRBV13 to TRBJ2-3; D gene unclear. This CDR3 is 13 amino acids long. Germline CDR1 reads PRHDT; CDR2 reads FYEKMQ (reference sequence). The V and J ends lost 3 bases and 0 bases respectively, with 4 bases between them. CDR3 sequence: CASSFQSTDTQYF. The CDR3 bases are TGTGCCAGCAGCTTTCAGAGCACAGATACGCAGTATTTT.

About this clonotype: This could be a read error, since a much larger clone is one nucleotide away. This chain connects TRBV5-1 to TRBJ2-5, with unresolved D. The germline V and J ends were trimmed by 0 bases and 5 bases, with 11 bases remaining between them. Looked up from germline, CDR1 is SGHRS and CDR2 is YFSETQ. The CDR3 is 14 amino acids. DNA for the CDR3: TGCGCCAGCAGCTTGGACAAACCCATGGAGACCCAGTACTTC. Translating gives CASSLDKPMETQYF.

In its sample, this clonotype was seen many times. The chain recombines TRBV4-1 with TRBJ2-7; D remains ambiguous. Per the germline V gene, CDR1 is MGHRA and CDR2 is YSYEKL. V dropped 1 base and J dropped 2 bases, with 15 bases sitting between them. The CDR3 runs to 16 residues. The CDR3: CASSQVDMGFTYEQYF. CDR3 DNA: TGCGCCAGCAGCCAAGTTGATATGGGGTTTACCTACGAGCAGTACTTC.

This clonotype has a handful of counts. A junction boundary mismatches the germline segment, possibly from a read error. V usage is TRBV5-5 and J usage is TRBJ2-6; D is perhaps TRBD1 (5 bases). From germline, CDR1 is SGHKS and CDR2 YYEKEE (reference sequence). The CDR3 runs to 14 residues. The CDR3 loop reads CASSLASGAKVLTF. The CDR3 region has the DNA TGTGCCAGCAGCTTGGCCTCTGGGGCCAAAGTCCTGACTTTC.

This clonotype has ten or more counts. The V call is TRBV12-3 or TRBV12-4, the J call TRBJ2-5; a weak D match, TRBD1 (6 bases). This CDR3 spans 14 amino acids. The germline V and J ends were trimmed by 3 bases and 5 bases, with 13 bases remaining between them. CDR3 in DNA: TGTGCCAGCAGTTTTATGGCAGGGGAGGAGACCCAGTACTTC. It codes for CASSFMAGEETQYF.

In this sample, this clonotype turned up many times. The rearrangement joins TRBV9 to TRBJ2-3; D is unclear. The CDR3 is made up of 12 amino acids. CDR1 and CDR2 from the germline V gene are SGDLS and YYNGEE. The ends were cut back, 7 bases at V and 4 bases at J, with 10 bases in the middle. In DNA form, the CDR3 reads TGTGCCAGCTCCCGGTGGGCAGATACGCAGTATTTT. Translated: CASSRWADTQYF. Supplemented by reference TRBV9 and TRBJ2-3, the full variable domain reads DSGVTQTPKHLITATGQRVTLRCSPRSGDLSVYWYQQSLDQGLQFLIQYYNGEERAKGNILERFSAQQFPDLHSELNLSSLELGDSALYFCASSRWADTQYFGPGTRLTVL.

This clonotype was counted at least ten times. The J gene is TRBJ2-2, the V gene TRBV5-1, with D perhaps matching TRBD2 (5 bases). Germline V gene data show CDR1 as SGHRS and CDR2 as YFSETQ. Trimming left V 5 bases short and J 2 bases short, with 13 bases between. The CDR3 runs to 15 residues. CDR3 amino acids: CASREETGNTGELFF. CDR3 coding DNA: TGCGCCAGCAGGGAAGAAACGGGAAACACCGGGGAGCTGTTTTTT.

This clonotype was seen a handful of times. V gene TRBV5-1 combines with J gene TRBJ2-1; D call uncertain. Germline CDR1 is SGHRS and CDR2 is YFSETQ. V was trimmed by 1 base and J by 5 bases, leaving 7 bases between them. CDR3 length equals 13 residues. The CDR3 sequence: CASSLLDDNEQFF. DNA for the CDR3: TGCGCCAGCAGCTTGTTAGACGACAATGAGCAGTTCTTC.

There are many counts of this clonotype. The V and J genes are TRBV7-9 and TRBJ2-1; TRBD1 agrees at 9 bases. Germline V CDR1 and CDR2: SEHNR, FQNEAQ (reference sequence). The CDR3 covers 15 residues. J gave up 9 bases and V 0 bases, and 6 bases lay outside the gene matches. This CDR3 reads CASSLAGQGSTEQFF. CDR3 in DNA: TGTGCCAGCAGCTTAGCGGGACAGGGCTCTACTGAGCAGTTCTTC. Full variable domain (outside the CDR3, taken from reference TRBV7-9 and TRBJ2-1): DTGVSQNPRHKITKRGQNVTFRCDPISEHNRLYWYRQTLGQGPEFLTYFQNEAQLEKSRLLSDRFSAERPKGSFSTLEIQRTEQGDSAMYLCASSLAGQGSTEQFFGPGTRLTVL.

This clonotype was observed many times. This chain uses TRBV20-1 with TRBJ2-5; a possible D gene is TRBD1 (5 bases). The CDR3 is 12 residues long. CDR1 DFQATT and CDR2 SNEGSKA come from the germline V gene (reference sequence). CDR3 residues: CSPRAAQETQYF. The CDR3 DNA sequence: TGCAGCCCCAGGGCAGCACAAGAGACCCAGTACTTC.

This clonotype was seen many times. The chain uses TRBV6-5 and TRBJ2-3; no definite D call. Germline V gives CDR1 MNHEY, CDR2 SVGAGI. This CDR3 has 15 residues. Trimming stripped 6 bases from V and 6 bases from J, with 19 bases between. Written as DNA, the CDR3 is TGTGCCAGCAGGCCCAACTATCTGGCTCTTGATACGCAGTATTTT. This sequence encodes CASRPNYLALDTQYF.

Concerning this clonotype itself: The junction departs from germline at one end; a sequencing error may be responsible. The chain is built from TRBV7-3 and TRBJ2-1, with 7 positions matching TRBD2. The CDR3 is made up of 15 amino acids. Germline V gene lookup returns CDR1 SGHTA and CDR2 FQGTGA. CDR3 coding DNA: TGTGTCAGCAGCCCCACTAGCGCTTCCTACAATGAGCAGTTCTTC. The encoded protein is CVSSPTSASYNEQFF.

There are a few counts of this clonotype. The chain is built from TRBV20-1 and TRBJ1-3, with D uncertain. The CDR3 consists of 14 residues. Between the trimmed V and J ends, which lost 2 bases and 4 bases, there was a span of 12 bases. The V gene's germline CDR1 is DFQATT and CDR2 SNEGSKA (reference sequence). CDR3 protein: CSARRTEEGNTIYF. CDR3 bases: TGCAGTGCTAGAAGGACCGAGGAGGGAAACACCATATATTTT.